The subject of this entry is one TCR beta chain. CDR1 GTSNPN and CDR2 SVGIG come from the germline V gene (reference sequence). V was pared by 3 bases and J by 8 bases, with 8 bases between. CDR3 length: 11 amino acids. The assay used was immunoSEQ (version v3.0), run at survey level. Data came from immunoSEQ multiplex PCR; TCRdb stores just in-frame clones and leaves some out. In the table there are about 18,000 clones, roughly 91% of which are singletons. This specimen comes from a study of long-term antiretroviral therapy in people with HIV. Across the whole study: First collections came about a decade before the 2015 immediate-ART recommendation.

Material: unsorted PBMCs, obtained 3 years after starting antiretroviral therapy. This TCR was recovered from a man in his forties or fifties with HIV. The chain carries TRBV30 and TRBJ1-3; D is ambiguous. The CDR3 coding sequence is TGTGCCTGGAGGGACGGGGACACCATATATTTT. It specifies CAWRDGDTIYF.